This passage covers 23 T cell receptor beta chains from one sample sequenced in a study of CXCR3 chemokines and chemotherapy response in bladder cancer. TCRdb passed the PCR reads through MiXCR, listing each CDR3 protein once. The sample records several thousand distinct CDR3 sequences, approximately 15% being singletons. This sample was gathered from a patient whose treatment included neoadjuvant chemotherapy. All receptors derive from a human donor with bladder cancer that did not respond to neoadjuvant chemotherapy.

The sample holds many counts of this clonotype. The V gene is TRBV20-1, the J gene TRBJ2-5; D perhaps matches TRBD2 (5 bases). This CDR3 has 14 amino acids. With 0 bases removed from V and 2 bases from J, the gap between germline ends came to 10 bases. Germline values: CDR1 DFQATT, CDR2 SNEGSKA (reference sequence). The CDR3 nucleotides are TGCAGTGCTAGAGATACCGGGATTCAAGAGACCCAGTACTTC. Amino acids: CSARDTGIQETQYF.

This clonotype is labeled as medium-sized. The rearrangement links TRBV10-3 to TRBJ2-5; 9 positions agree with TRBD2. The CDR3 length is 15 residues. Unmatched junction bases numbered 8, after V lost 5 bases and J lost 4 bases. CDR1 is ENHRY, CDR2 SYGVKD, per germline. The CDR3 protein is CAISKGTSLLETQYF. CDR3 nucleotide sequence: TGTGCCATCAGTAAAGGGACTAGCCTTTTAGAGACCCAGTACTTC.

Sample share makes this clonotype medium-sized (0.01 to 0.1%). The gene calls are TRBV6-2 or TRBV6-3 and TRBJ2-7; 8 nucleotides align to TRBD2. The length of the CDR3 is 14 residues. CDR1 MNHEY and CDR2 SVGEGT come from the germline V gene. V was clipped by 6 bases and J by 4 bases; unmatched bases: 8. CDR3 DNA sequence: TGTGCCAGCAGATCCGGGAGGGGTGTGTACGAGCAGTACTTC. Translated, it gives CASRSGRGVYEQYF.

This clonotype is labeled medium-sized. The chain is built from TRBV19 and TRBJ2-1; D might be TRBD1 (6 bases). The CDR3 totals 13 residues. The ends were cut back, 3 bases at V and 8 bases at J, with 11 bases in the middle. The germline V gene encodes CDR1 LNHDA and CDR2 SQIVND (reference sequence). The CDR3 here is CASSILGADEQFF. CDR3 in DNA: TGTGCCAGTAGTATTTTGGGGGCGGATGAGCAGTTCTTC.

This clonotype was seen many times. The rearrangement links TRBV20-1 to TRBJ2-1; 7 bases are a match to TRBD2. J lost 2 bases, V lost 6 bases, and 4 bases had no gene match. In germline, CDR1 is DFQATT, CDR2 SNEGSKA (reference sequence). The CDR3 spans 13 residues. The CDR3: CSAERGAYNEQFF. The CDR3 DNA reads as TGCAGTGCCGAACGGGGGGCCTACAATGAGCAGTTCTTC.

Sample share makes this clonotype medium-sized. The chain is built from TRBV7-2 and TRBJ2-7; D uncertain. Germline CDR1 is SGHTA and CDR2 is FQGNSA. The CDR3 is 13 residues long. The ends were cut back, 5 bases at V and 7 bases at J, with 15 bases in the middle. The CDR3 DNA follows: TGTGCCAGCAGCGTCCCATCCCTCCGGGAGCAGTACTTC. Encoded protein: CASSVPSLREQYF. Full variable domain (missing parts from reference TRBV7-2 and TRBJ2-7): GAGVSQSPSNKVTEKGKDVELRCDPISGHTALYWYRQSLGQGLEFLIYFQGNSAPDKSGLPSDRFSAERTGGSVSTLTIQRTQQEDSAVYLCASSVPSLREQYFGPGTRLTVT.

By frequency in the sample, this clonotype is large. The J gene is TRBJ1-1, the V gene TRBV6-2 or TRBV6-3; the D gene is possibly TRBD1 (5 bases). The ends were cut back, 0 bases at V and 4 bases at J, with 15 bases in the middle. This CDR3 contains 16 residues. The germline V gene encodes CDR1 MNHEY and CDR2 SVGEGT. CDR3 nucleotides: TGTGCCAGCAGTTACTCGATCAGGGAGAAGAGCACTGAAGCTTTCTTT. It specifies CASSYSIREKSTEAFF.

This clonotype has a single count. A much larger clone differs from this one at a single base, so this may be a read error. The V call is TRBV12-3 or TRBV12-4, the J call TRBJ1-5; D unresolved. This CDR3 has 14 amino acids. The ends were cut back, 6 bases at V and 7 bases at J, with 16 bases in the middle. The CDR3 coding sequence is TGTGCCAGCAGACTAAAGGTTCTGGGCCAGCCCCAGCATTTT. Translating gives CASRLKVLGQPQHF.

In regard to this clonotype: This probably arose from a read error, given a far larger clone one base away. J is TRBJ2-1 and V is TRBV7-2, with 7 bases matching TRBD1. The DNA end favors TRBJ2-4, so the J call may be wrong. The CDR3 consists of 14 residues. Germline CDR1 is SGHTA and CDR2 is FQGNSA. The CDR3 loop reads CASSTGDRNYDQYF. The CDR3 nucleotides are TGTGCCAGCAGCACAGGGGACCGCAACTACGATCAGTACTTC.

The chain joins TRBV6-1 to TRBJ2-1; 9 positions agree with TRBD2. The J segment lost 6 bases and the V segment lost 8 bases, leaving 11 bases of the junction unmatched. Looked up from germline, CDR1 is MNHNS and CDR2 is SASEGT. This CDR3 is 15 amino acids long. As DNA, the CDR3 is TGTGCCAGCCTAGACCAGGGACTAGCCCTCAATGAGCAGTTCTTC. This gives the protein CASLDQGLALNEQFF.

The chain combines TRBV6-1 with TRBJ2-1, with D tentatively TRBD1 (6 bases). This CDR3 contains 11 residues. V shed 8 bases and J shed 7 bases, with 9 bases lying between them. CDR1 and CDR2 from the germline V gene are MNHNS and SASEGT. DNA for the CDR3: TGTGCCAGCGTCAGGGGTAATGAGCAGTTCTTC. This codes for CASVRGNEQFF.

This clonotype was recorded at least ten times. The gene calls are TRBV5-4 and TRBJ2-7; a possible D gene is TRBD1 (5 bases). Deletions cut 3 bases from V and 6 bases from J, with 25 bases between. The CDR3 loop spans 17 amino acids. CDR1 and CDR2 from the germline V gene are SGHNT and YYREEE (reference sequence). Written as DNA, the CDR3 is TGTGCCAGCAGCTCCCGGCAGGGTACGGGTTTACAAGTCGAGCAGTACTTC. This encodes CASSSRQGTGLQVEQYF.

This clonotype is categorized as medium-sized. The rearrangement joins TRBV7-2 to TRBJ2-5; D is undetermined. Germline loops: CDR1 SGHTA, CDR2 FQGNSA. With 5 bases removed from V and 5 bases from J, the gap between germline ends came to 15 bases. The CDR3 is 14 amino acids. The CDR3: CASSHTDVMETQYF. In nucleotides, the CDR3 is TGTGCCAGCAGCCATACCGACGTGATGGAGACCCAGTACTTC.

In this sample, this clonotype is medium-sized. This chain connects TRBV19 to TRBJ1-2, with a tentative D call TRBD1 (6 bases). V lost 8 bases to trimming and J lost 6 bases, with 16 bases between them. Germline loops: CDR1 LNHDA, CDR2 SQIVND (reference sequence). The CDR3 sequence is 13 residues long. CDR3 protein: CASGETGSNGYTF. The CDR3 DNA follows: TGTGCCAGTGGAGAGACAGGCTCAAATGGCTACACCTTC. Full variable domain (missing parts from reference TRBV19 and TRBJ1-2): DGGITQSPKYLFRKEGQNVTLSCEQNLNHDAMYWYRQDPGQGLRLIYYSQIVNDFQKGDIAEGYSVSREKKESFPLTVTSAQKNPTAFYLCASGETGSNGYTFGSGTRLTVV.

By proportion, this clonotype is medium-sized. Written as DNA, the CDR3 is TGTGCCAGCCTGAGACAGGGGGCCTACGAGCAGTACTTC. Protein: CASLRQGAYEQYF. The V and J genes are TRBV6-2 or TRBV6-3 and TRBJ2-7, with TRBD1 matching 9 bases. J gave up 2 bases and V 8 bases, and 4 bases lay outside the gene matches. Germline V gene data show CDR1 as MNHEY and CDR2 as SVGEGT. The CDR3 runs to 13 residues.

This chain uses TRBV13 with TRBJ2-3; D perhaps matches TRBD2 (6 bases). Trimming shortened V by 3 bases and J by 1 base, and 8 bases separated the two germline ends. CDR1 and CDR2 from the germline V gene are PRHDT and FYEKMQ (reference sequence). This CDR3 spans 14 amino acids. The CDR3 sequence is CASSLGGRTDTQYF. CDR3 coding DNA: TGTGCCAGCAGCTTGGGGGGTCGCACAGATACGCAGTATTTT.

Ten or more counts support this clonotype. For the CDR3, the DNA is TGTGCCAGCTCACCAAAGAAACTAGCGGGGGGGCCAGTCCCGTATTTT. The encoded protein is CASSPKKLAGGPVPYF. The chain links TRBV18 to TRBJ2-3; 13 bases are a match to TRBD2. Germline CDR1 KGHSH, CDR2 LQKENI. With V trimmed by 2 bases and J by 14 bases, 13 bases remained unmatched. The CDR3 runs to 16 residues.

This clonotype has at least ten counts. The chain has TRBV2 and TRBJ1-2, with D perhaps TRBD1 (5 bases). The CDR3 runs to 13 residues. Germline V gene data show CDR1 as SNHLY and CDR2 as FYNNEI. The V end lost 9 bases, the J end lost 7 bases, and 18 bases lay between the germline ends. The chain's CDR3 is CASGDPGVGGYTF. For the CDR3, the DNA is TGTGCCAGTGGGGACCCGGGCGTTGGTGGCTACACCTTC. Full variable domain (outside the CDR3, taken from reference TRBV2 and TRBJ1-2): EPEVTQTPSHQVTQMGQEVILRCVPISNHLYFYWYRQILGQKVEFLVSFYNNEISEKSEIFDDQFSVERPDGSNFTLKIRSTKLEDSAMYFCASGDPGVGGYTFGSGTRLTVV.

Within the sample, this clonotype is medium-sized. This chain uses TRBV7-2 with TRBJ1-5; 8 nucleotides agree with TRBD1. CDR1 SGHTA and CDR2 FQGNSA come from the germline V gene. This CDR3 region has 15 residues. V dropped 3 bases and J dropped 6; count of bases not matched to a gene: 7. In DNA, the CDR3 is TGTGCCAGCAGCTTCGGACAGGGCGACGTTCAGCCCCAGCATTTT. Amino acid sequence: CASSFGQGDVQPQHF.

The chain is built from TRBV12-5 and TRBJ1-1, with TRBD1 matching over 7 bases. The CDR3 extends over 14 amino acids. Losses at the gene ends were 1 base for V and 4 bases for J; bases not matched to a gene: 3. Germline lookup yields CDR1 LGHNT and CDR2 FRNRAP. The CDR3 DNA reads TGTGCTAGTGGTTTGGGACAGGGCGGCACTGAAGCTTTCTTT. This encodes CASGLGQGGTEAFF.

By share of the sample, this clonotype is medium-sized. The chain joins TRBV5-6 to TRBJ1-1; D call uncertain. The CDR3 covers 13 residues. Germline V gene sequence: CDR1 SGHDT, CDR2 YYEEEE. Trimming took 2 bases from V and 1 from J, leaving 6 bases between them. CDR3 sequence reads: CASSFGGNTEAFF. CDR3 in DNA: TGTGCCAGCAGCTTCGGAGGGAACACTGAAGCTTTCTTT.

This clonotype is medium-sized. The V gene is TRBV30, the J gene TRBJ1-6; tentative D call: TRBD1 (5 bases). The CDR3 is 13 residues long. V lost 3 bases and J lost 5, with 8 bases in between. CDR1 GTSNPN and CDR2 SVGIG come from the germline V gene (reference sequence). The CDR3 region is CAWRPGNNSPLHF. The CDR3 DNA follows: TGTGCCTGGAGGCCAGGGAATAATTCACCCCTCCACTTT.

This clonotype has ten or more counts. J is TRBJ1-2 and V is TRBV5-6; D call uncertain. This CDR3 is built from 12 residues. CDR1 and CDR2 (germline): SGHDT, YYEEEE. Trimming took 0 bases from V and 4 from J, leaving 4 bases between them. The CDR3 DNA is TGTGCCAGCAGCTTGGAAACCTATGGCTACACCTTC. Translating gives CASSLETYGYTF.